The subject of this entry is one TCR beta chain. What it binds is unknown. Germline lookup yields CDR1 SGHRS and CDR2 YFSETQ. The CDR3 contains 16 residues. V lost 4 bases, J lost 3 bases, and 7 bases stayed unmatched. The entry originates in a study of T cell responses to AZD1222 COVID-19 vaccine. Regarding the study as a whole: Without day 14 samples, only post-peak T cell repertoires were studied. Clonal diversity was possibly underestimated, and white British individuals and females predominated among donors. Nearly half of the spike-specific TCRs reportedly recognize variant regions that carry no mutations.

Assay: immunoSEQ multiplex PCR; the TCRdb copy retains only in-frame clones and omits some. The table records under 150,000 clones, around 90% of them present only once. The TCR comes from an adult in good health. The specimen comprised peripheral blood, sampled on day 0 of AZD1222 vaccination. This chain links TRBV5-1 with TRBJ2-2, with TRBD1 matching over 9 bases. This CDR3 is CASSDARDRDTGELFF. In DNA, the CDR3 is TGCGCCAGCAGCGACGCCCGGGACAGGGACACCGGGGAGCTGTTTTTT.